This TCR beta chain was observed in a study of CD4+ T cells in melanoma. Assay used: immunoSEQ multiplex PCR; TCRdb lists only in-frame clones, some missing. The sample contains over 45,000 clones, about 72% of which appear only once. Study-level results: Reportedly, melanoma neoantigen-specific CD4+ T cells showed varied differentiation states.

The ends were cut back, 0 bases at V and 0 bases at J, with 10 bases in the middle. This CDR3 is 16 amino acids long. Germline values: CDR1 SGHRS, CDR2 YFSETQ. With respect to this clone: Its target is unknown.

The clonotype was recovered from a human donor with melanoma. The chain links TRBV5-1 to TRBJ1-3; unclear D gene. Input material: tumor tissue. CDR3 nucleotides: TGCGCCAGCAGCTTGGATGGACGCTACTCTGGAAACACCATATATTTT. Encoded protein: CASSLDGRYSGNTIYF.